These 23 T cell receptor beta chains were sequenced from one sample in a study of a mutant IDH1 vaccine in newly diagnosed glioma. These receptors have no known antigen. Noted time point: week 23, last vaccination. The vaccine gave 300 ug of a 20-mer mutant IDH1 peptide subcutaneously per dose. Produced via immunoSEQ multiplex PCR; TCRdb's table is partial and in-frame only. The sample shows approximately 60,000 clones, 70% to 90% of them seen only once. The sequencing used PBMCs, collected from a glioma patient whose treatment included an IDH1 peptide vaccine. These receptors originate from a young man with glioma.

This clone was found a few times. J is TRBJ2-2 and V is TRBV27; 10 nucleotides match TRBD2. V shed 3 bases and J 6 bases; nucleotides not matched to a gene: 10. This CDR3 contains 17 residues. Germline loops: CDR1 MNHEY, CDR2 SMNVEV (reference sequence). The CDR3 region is CASSFSSSGGAPGELFF. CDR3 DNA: TGTGCCAGCAGTTTCAGTAGCAGCGGGGGGGCCCCCGGGGAGCTGTTTTTT.

CDR3 nucleotide sequence: TGTGCCAGCAGCCAGGCCGGCGGGGGTGGGGGAGAGACCCAGTACTTC. It specifies CASSQAGGGGGETQYF. The V and J genes are TRBV4-2 and TRBJ2-5; 7 nucleotides agree with TRBD2. V dropped 3 bases and J dropped 4; count of bases not matched to a gene: 11. The CDR3 loop spans 16 amino acids. CDR1 and CDR2 (germline): LGHNA, YNFKEQ.

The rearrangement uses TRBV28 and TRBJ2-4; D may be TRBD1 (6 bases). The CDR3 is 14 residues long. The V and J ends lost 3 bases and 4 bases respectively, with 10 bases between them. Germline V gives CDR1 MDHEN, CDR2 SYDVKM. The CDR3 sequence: CASSFGQLKNIQYF. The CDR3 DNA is TGTGCCAGCAGTTTCGGACAGCTAAAAAACATTCAGTACTTC. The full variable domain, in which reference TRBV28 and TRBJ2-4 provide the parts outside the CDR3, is DVKVTQSSRYLVKRTGEKVFLECVQDMDHENMFWYRQDPGLGLRLIYFSYDVKMKEKGDIPEGYSVSREKKERFSLILESASTNQTSMYLCASSFGQLKNIQYFGAGTRLSVL.

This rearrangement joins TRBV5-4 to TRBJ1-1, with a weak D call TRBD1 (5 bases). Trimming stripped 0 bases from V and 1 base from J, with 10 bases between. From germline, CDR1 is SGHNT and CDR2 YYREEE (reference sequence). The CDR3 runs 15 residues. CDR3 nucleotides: TGTGCCAGCAGCTTGGAGACAGCCTCGAACACTGAAGCTTTCTTT. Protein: CASSLETASNTEAFF.

The CDR3 DNA reads TGCAGCGTTGAAGAACGGGCACCCTCCTACGAGCAGTACTTC. This gives the protein CSVEERAPSYEQYF. This chain connects TRBV29-1 to TRBJ2-7; D remains ambiguous. CDR1 is SQVTM and CDR2 is ANQGSEA in the germline V gene. V was cut by 0 bases and J by 0 bases, with 9 bases left in between. The CDR3 is 14 amino acids.

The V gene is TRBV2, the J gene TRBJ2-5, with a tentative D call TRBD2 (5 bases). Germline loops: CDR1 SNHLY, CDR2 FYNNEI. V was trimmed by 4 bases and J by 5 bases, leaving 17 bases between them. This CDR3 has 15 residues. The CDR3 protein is CASSVRSAVRETQYF. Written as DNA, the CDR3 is TGTGCCAGCAGTGTTCGTAGCGCCGTTCGGGAGACCCAGTACTTC.

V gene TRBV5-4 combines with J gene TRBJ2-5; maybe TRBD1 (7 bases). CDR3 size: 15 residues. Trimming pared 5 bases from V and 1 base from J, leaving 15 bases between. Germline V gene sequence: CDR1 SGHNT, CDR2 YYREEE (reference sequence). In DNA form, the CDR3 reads TGTGCCAGCAGAGACAGGGTGGGAGGCCAAGAGACCCAGTACTTC. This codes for CASRDRVGGQETQYF.

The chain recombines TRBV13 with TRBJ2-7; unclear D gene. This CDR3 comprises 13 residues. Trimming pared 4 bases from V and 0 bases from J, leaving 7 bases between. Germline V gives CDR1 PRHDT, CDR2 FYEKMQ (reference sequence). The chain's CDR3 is CASSSMSSYEQYF. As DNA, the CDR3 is TGTGCCAGCAGCTCCATGAGCTCCTACGAGCAGTACTTC.

The CDR3 nucleotides read TGCGCCAGCAGCCAAGTAAATTCTGGGAGGAACACTGAAGCTTTCTTT. Residues: CASSQVNSGRNTEAFF. The chain couples TRBV4-1 to TRBJ1-1, with D hard to call. V dropped 1 base and J dropped 1 base, with 13 bases sitting between them. The germline gives CDR1 MGHRA, CDR2 YSYEKL. The length of the CDR3 is 16 residues.

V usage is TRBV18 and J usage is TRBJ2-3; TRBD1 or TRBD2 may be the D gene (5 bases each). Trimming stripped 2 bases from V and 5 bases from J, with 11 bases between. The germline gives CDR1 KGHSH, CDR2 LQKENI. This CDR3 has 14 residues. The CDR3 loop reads CASSPTGQGDTQYF. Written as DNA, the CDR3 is TGTGCCAGCTCACCAACGGGGCAGGGAGATACGCAGTATTTT. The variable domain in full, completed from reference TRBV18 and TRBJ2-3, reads NAGVMQNPRHLVRRRGQEARLRCSPMKGHSHVYWYRQLPEEGLKFMVYLQKENIIDESGMPKERFSAEFPKEGPSILRIQQVVRGDSAAYFCASSPTGQGDTQYFGPGTRLTVL.

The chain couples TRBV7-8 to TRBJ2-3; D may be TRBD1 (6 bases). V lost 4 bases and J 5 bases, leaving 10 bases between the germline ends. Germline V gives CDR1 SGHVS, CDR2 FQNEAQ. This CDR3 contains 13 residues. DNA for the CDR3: TGTGCCAGCAGCTCGGACAGAGAAGATACGCAGTATTTT. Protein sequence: CASSSDREDTQYF.

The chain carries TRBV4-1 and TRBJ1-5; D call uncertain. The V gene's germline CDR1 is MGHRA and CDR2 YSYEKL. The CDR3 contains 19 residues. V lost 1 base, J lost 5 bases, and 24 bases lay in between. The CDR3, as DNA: TGCGCCAGCAGCCAAGGTGTTGCGATGATTAAAGGGCCTGATCAGCCCCAGCATTTT. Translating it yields CASSQGVAMIKGPDQPQHF.

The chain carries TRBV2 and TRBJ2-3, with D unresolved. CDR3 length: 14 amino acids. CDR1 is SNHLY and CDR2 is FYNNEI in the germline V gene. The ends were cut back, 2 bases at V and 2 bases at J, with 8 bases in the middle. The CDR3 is CASSEYFTTDTQYF. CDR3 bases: TGTGCCAGCAGTGAATACTTTACCACAGATACGCAGTATTTT.

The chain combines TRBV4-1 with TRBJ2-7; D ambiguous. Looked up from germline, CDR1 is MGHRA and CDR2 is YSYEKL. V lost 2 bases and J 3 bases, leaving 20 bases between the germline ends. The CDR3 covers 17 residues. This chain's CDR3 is CASSQRHTQDLVYEQYF. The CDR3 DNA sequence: TGCGCCAGCAGCCAACGACATACCCAGGATTTAGTCTACGAGCAGTACTTC.

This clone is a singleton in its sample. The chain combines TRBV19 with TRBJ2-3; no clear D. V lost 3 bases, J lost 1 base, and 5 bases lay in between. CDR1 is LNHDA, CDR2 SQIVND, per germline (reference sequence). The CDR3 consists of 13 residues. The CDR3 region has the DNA TGTGCCAGTAGTATTTGGCGCACAGATACGCAGTATTTT. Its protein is CASSIWRTDTQYF.

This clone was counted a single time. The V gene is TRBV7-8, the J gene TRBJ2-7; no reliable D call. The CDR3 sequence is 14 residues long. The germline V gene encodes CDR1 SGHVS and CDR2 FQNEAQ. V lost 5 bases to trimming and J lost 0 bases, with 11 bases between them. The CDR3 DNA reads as TGTGCCAGCAGCGAATACCGGACCTCCTACGAGCAGTACTTC. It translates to CASSEYRTSYEQYF.

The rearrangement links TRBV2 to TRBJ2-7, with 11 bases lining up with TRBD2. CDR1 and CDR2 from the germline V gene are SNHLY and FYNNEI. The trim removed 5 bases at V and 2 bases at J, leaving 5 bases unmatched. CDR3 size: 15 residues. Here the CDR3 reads CASSFSGGAPYEQYF. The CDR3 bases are TGTGCCAGCAGTTTTAGCGGGGGGGCCCCCTACGAGCAGTACTTC.

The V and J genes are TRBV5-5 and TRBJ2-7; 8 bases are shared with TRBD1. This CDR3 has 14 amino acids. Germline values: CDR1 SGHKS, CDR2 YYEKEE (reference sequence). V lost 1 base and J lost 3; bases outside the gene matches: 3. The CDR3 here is CASSLTGGVYEQYF. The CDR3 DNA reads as TGTGCCAGCAGCTTGACAGGGGGTGTCTACGAGCAGTACTTC.

CDR3 sequence: CASSLGVGSGTEAFF. Here the CDR3 DNA reads TGTGCCAGCAGCTTGGGCGTTGGCAGCGGCACTGAAGCTTTCTTT. The chain couples TRBV11-3 to TRBJ1-1; D not resolved. The germline gives CDR1 SGHNT, CDR2 YENEEA. There are 15 residues in the CDR3. Trimming left V 3 bases short and J 4 bases short, with 15 bases between.

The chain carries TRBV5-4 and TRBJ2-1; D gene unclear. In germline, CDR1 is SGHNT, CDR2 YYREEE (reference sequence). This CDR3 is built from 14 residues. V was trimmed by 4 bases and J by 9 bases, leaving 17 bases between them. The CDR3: CASSNLFRGGEQFF. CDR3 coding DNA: TGTGCCAGCAGCAACCTATTCCGTGGCGGTGAGCAGTTCTTC.

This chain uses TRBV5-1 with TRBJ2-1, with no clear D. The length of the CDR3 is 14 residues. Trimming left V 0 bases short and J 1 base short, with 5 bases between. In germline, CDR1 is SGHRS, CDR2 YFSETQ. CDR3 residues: CASSLGASYNEQFF. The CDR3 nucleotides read TGCGCCAGCAGCTTGGGGGCGTCCTACAATGAGCAGTTCTTC.

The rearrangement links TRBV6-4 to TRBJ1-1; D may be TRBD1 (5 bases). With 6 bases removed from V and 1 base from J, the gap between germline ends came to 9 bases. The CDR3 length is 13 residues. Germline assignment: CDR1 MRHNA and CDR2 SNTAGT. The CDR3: CASSDQGNTEAFF. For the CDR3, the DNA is TGTGCCAGCAGCGATCAGGGGAACACTGAAGCTTTCTTT.

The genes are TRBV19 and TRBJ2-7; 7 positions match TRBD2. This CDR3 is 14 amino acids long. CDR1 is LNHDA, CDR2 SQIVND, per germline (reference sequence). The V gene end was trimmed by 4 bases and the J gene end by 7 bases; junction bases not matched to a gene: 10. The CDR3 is CASSKTSTTREQYF. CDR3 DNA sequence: TGTGCCAGTAGTAAGACTAGCACCACGAGGGAGCAGTACTTC.